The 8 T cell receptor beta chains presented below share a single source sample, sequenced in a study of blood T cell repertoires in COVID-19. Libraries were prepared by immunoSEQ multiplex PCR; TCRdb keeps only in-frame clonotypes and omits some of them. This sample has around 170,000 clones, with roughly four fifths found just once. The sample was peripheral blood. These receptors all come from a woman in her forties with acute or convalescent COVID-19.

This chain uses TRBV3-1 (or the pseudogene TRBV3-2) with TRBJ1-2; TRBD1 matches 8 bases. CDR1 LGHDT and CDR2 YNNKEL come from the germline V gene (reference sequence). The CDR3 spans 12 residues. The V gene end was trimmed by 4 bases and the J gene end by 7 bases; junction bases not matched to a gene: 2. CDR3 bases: TGTGCCAGCAGCCTACAGGGGGGTGGCTACACCTTC. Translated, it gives CASSLQGGGYTF.

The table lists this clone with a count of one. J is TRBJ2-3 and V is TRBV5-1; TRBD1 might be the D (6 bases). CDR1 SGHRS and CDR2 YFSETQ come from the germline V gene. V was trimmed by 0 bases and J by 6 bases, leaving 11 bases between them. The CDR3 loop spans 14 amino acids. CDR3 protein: CASSLVQGADTQYF. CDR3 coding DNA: TGCGCCAGCAGCTTGGTACAGGGCGCCGATACGCAGTATTTT.

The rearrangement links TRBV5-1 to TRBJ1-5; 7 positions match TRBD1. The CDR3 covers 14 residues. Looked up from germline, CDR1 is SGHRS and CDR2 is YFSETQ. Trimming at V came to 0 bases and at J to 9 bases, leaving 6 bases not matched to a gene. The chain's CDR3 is CASSLEGAFGPQHF. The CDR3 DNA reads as TGCGCCAGCAGCTTGGAGGGGGCTTTCGGGCCCCAGCATTTT.

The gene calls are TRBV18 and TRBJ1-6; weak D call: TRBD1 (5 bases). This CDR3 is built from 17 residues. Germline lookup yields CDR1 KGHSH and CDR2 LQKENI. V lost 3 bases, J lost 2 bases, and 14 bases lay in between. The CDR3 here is CASSPRQISPYNSPLHF. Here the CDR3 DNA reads TGTGCCAGCTCACCCCGACAGATTTCCCCCTATAATTCACCCCTCCACTTT.

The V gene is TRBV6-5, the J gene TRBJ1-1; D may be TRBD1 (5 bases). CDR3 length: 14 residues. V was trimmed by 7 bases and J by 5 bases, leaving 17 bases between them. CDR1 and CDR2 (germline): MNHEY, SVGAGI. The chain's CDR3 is CASIKRQSGTEAFF. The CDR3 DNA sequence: TGTGCCAGCATTAAGAGACAGAGTGGGACTGAAGCTTTCTTT.

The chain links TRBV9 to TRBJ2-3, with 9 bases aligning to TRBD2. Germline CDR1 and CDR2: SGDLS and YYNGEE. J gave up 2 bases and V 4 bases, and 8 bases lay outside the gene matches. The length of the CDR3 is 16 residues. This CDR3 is CASSFGSGGYTDTQYF. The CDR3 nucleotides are TGTGCCAGCAGCTTCGGTAGCGGGGGATACACAGATACGCAGTATTTT.

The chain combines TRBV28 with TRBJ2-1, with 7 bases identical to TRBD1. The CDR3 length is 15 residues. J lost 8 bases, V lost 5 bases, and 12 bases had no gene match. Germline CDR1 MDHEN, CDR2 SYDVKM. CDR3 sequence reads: CASSRKYWTGHEQFF. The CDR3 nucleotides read TGTGCCAGCAGTCGCAAGTATTGGACAGGCCATGAGCAGTTCTTC.

CDR3: CASSFGQGYGYTF. DNA of the CDR3: TGTGCCAGCAGCTTCGGACAGGGCTATGGCTACACCTTC. V is TRBV5-8 and J is TRBJ1-2, with 8 bases that match TRBD1. After removal of 2 bases from V and 4 bases from J, the junction contained 1 base not matched to a gene. CDR1 and CDR2 (germline): SGHTS, YDEGEE. The CDR3 loop spans 13 amino acids.